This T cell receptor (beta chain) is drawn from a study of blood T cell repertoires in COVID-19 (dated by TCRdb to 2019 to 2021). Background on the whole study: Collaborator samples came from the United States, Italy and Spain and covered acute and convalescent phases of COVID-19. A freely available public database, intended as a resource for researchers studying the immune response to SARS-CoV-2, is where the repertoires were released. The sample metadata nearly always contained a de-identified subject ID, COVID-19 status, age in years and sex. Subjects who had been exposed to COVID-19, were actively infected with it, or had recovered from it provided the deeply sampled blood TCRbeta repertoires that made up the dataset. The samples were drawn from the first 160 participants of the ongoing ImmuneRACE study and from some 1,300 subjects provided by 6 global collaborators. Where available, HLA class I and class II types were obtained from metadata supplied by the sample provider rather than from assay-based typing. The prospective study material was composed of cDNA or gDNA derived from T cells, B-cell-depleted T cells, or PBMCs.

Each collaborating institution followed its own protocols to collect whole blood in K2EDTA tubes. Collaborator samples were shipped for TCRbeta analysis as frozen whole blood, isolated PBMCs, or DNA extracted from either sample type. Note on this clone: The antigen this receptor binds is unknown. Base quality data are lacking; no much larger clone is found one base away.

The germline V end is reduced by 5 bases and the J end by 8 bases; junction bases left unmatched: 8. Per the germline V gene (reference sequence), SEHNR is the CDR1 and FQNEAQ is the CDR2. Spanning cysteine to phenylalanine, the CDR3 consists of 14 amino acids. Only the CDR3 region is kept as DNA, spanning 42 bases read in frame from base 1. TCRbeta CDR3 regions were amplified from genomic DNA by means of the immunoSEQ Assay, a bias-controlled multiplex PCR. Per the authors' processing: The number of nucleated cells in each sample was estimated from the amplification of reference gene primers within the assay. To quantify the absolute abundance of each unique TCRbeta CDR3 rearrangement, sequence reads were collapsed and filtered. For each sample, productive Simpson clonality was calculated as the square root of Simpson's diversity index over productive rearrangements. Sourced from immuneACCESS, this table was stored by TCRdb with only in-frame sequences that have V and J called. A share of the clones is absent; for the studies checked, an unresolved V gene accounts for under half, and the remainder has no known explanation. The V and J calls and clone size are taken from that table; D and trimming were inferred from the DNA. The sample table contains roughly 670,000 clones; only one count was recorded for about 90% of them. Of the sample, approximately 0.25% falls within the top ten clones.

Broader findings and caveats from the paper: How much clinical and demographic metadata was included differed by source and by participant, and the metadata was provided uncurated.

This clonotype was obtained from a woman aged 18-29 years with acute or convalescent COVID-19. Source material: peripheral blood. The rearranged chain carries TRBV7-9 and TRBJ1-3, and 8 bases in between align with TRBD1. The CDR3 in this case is CASSLVGGQDTIYF. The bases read TGTGCCAGCAGCCTGGTGGGGGGACAGGACACCATATATTTT.